These 25 T cell receptor beta chains were sequenced from one sample in a study of T cells after yellow fever vaccination. TCRdb recomputed calls from the 5' RACE reads with MiXCR, one row per CDR3 protein. This sample carries just under 600,000 distinct CDR3 sequences, approximately 13% of them seen once, and the ten largest clones take around 15%. This sample comprised PBMCs, obtained on the day of the yellow fever booster vaccination. The receptors come from a man aged 30 to 45 who received the YFV17D yellow fever vaccine.

Note on this clonotype: It is unclear where the CDR3 begins or ends on the DNA, so no DNA is shown, and the CDR3 is as TCRdb lists it. This chain uses TRBV7-2 with TRBJ2-5; TRBD1, as called in the table, went unchecked against the DNA. Germline CDR1 reads SGHTA; CDR2 reads FQGNSA. The CDR3 is 17 amino acids long, termini counted. The CDR3 spells CASSSPSGRDVQETQYF.

The chain couples TRBV7-2 to TRBJ1-5; TRBD1 is a possible D gene (6 bases). V was pared by 4 bases and J by 7 bases, with 11 bases between. There are 13 residues in the CDR3. The germline CDR1 and CDR2 sequences are SGHTA and FQGNSA. The CDR3 spells CASSSQGRQPQHF. Here the CDR3 DNA reads TGTGCCAGCAGCTCACAGGGTAGGCAGCCCCAGCATTTT.

As DNA, the CDR3 is TGTGCCAGCAGCCCTAGGACAGGGGGCAATGAGCAGTTCTTC. Its protein product is CASSPRTGGNEQFF. The chain joins TRBV5-4 to TRBJ2-1; 10 positions match TRBD1. The CDR3 sequence is 14 residues long. V was pared by 4 bases and J by 6 bases, with 4 bases of the junction left unmatched. The V gene's germline CDR1 is SGHNT and CDR2 YYREEE (reference sequence).

Regarding this clonotype: A junction boundary mismatches the germline segment, possibly from a read error. V is TRBV19 and J is TRBJ2-4, with D possibly matching TRBD2 (5 bases). Germline V gene sequence: CDR1 LNHDA, CDR2 SQIVND (reference sequence). The CDR3 has 13 residues. CDR3 in amino acids: CTSSPGRKNIQYF. In DNA, the CDR3 is TGTACCAGTAGCCCGGGAAGAAAAAACATTCAGTACTTC.

This clonotype was observed a handful of times. The V and J genes are TRBV12-3 or TRBV12-4 and TRBJ2-7; the D gene could be TRBD1 or TRBD2 (5 bases each). Trimming shortened V by 9 bases and J by 2 bases, and 17 bases separated the two germline ends. The CDR3 loop spans 14 amino acids. The CDR3: CASTPGTTPYEQYF. The CDR3 nucleotides read TGTGCCAGTACTCCCGGGACCACTCCCTACGAGCAGTACTTC.

The genes are TRBV7-7 and TRBJ2-5, with 8 bases fitting TRBD1. The CDR3 spans 16 residues. Germline CDR1 reads SSHAT; CDR2 reads FNYEAQ (reference sequence). Unmatched junction bases numbered 13, after V lost 5 bases and J lost 5 bases. CDR3 in DNA: TGTGCCAGCAGCCGGACGGACAGGGAGGAGGGGGAGACCCAGTACTTC. It is translated as CASSRTDREEGETQYF.

The chain has TRBV6-1 and TRBJ2-7; 11 nucleotides agree with TRBD2. CDR1 MNHNS and CDR2 SASEGT come from the germline V gene. There are 15 residues in the CDR3. With V trimmed by 6 bases and J by 0 bases, 4 bases remained unmatched. This CDR3 reads CASSTGTSGSYEQYF. CDR3 nucleotide sequence: TGTGCCAGCAGCACCGGGACTAGCGGCTCCTACGAGCAGTACTTC.

This clonotype was recorded a few times. V is TRBV4-3 and J is TRBJ2-5; tentative D call: TRBD2 (5 bases). V gave up 0 bases and J gave up 1 base, with 9 bases separating them. The germline V gene has CDR1 LGHNA and CDR2 YSLEER. This CDR3 has 15 amino acids. The CDR3 here is CASSQEGRSQETQYF. CDR3 sequence (DNA): TGCGCCAGCAGCCAAGAAGGGAGATCCCAAGAGACCCAGTACTTC.

This clonotype appeared a single time. This sequence joins TRBV21-1 and TRBJ2-7; the D call TRBD1 from the table was never checked on the DNA. TRBV21-1 is tagged as a pseudogene. The CDR3 is made up of 14 amino acids. This CDR3 reads CASSFRDIIYEQYF. The CDR3 nucleotides read TGTGCCAGCAGCTTCCGGGACATAATCTACGAGCAGTACTTC.

The table lists this clonotype with a few counts. The CDR3 region has the DNA TGTGCCAGCAGCTTAGCAGACGGAAGGACAGATACGCAGTATTTT. This gives the protein CASSLADGRTDTQYF. V usage is TRBV7-8 and J usage is TRBJ2-3; D is uncertain. Trimming shortened V by 0 bases and J by 3 bases, and 10 bases separated the two germline ends. Germline V gene sequence: CDR1 SGHVS, CDR2 FQNEAQ. The CDR3 contains 15 residues. Using reference TRBV7-8 and TRBJ2-3 for the parts outside the CDR3, the full variable domain is GAGVSQSPRYKVAKRGQDVALRCDPISGHVSLFWYQQALGQGPEFLTYFQNEAQLDKSGLPSDRFFAERPEGSVSTLKIQRTQQEDSAVYLCASSLADGRTDTQYFGPGTRLTVL.

The table lists this clonotype with a few counts. V gene TRBV5-1 combines with J gene TRBJ1-2; tentative D call: TRBD1 (6 bases). This CDR3 spans 15 amino acids. CDR1 and CDR2 (germline): SGHRS, YFSETQ. Between the trimmed V and J ends, which lost 2 bases and 0 bases, there was a span of 11 bases. This chain's CDR3 is CASSLTGSSNYGYTF. CDR3 coding DNA: TGCGCCAGCAGCTTAACAGGGTCCTCTAACTATGGCTACACCTTC.

The rearrangement joins TRBV5-1 to TRBJ2-1; TRBD2 is a possible D gene (5 bases). The CDR3 is made up of 12 amino acids. CDR1 is SGHRS and CDR2 is YFSETQ in the germline V gene. The V end was cut by 5 bases, the J end by 7 bases, with 10 bases between. CDR3 sequence reads: CASRFGENEQFF. CDR3 DNA sequence: TGCGCCAGCAGGTTCGGGGAAAATGAGCAGTTCTTC.

This clonotype was observed a few times. The chain combines TRBV5-5 with TRBJ2-7, with 9 bases lining up with TRBD2. CDR1 is SGHKS, CDR2 YYEKEE, per germline (reference sequence). The CDR3 length is 15 residues. The ends lost 3 bases at V and 5 bases at J; junction bases unmatched: 9. The DNA for the CDR3 is TGTGCCAGCAGCTCCGTAGCGGGAGCGCCCAACGAGCAGTACTTC. This gives the protein CASSSVAGAPNEQYF.

This clonotype occurred a few times. The chain joins TRBV23-1 to TRBJ2-7, with D perhaps TRBD2 (7 bases). TRBV23-1 is known as an ORF, though its function is uncertain. V was trimmed by 0 bases and J by 2 bases, leaving 20 bases between them. The CDR3 is made up of 18 amino acids. In DNA form, the CDR3 reads TGCGCCAGCAGTCAATCCAGGGGTCCCAAGCGGGAAACCTACGAGCAGTACTTC. It encodes CASSQSRGPKRETYEQYF.

The rearrangement links TRBV7-3 to TRBJ2-1; D call uncertain. Germline CDR1 SGHTA, CDR2 FQGTGA. The CDR3 extends over 12 amino acids. V lost 1 base, J lost 7 bases, and 5 bases lay in between. The DNA for the CDR3 is TGTGCCAGCAGCTTAAACGGGAATGAGCAGTTCTTC. It codes for CASSLNGNEQFF.

This clonotype turned up a few times. V is TRBV5-1 and J is TRBJ2-2; D unresolved. Trimming took off 2 bases at V and 2 bases at J, with 13 bases between the two ends. Per germline, CDR1 SGHRS and CDR2 YFSETQ. CDR3 length equals 16 residues. This CDR3 is CASSLRTLFNTGELFF. The CDR3 bases are TGCGCCAGCAGCTTAAGAACACTATTTAACACCGGGGAGCTGTTTTTT. The entire variable domain, with the rest obtained from reference TRBV5-1 and TRBJ2-2, is as follows: KAGVTQTPRYLIKTRGQQVTLSCSPISGHRSVSWYQQTPGQGLQFLFEYFSETQRNKGNFPGRFSGRQFSNSRSEMNVSTLELGDSALYLCASSLRTLFNTGELFFGEGSRLTVL.

The chain uses TRBV5-1 and TRBJ2-7; possible D gene TRBD2, 5 bases. V was cut by 0 bases and J by 1 base, with 11 bases left in between. Germline-derived CDR1 and CDR2 are SGHRS and YFSETQ. This CDR3 is built from 15 residues. In DNA, the CDR3 is TGCGCCAGCAGCTTGGAGTTCGGGAAGTCCTACGAGCAGTACTTC. Protein product: CASSLEFGKSYEQYF.

This chain joins TRBV7-2 and TRBJ2-1; D gene ambiguous. Per germline, CDR1 SGHTA and CDR2 FQGNSA. The CDR3 is made up of 15 amino acids. V was cut by 2 bases and J by 5 bases, with 13 bases left in between. The CDR3 protein is CASSLWVVSHNEQFF. Here the CDR3 DNA reads TGTGCCAGCAGCTTATGGGTTGTGTCGCACAATGAGCAGTTCTTC.

The chain recombines TRBV7-9 with TRBJ2-1; D gene ambiguous. Germline CDR1 and CDR2: SEHNR and FQNEAQ (reference sequence). The V end was cut by 5 bases, the J end by 6 bases, with 8 bases between. The length of the CDR3 is 12 residues. CDR3 DNA: TGTGCCAGCAGCCTTATGGCCAATGAGCAGTTCTTC. It is translated as CASSLMANEQFF. Based on the CDR3 plus reference TRBV7-9 and TRBJ2-1, the full variable domain is DTGVSQNPRHKITKRGQNVTFRCDPISEHNRLYWYRQTLGQGPEFLTYFQNEAQLEKSRLLSDRFSAERPKGSFSTLEIQRTEQGDSAMYLCASSLMANEQFFGPGTRLTVL.

This clonotype was observed a few times. The chain links TRBV4-2 to TRBJ2-1; D not resolved. The CDR3 runs to 13 residues. Trimming cost V 2 bases and J 10 bases, with 12 bases left between them. Looked up from germline, CDR1 is LGHNA and CDR2 is YNFKEQ. Written as DNA, the CDR3 is TGTGCCAGCAGCCAACCAGGCCCTAGGGAGCAGTTCTTC. This sequence encodes CASSQPGPREQFF.

The gene calls are TRBV4-3 and TRBJ2-3; 8 positions agree with TRBD2. Germline assignment: CDR1 LGHNA and CDR2 YSLEER. This CDR3 spans 19 amino acids. V trimming: 0 bases; J trimming: 0 bases; junction bases outside the gene matches: 11. CDR3 in amino acids: CASSQESSGPHLSTDTQYF. CDR3 DNA: TGCGCCAGCAGCCAAGAGTCTAGCGGGCCGCATTTAAGCACAGATACGCAGTATTTT.

The chain recombines TRBV27 with TRBJ2-5; either TRBD1 or TRBD2 may supply D (6 bases each). Between the trimmed V and J ends, which lost 1 base and 1 base, there was a span of 7 bases. Germline V gene sequence: CDR1 MNHEY, CDR2 SMNVEV (reference sequence). The CDR3 covers 14 residues. This CDR3 is CASSLWGAQETQYF. The CDR3 nucleotides are TGTGCCAGCAGTTTATGGGGGGCCCAAGAGACCCAGTACTTC.

The chain uses TRBV29-1 and TRBJ2-7; a possible D gene is TRBD1 (5 bases). V lost 4 bases and J 9 bases, leaving 16 bases between the germline ends. The length of the CDR3 is 12 residues. Germline CDR1 and CDR2: SQVTM and ANQGSEA. CDR3 sequence reads: CSVVTDRTAQYF. CDR3 bases: TGCAGCGTTGTGACAGATCGTACGGCGCAGTACTTC.

This clonotype has more than one count but fewer than ten. The genes are TRBV6-5 and TRBJ1-2; TRBD1 aligns across 8 bases. Germline CDR1 MNHEY, CDR2 SVGAGI. The CDR3 spans 15 residues. The V and J ends lost 2 bases and 6 bases, in that order; junction bases with no gene match: 8. CDR3 DNA sequence: TGTGCCAGCAGTTACGGAGGACAGGGAAGGGATGGCTACACCTTC. This gives the protein CASSYGGQGRDGYTF.

The gene calls are TRBV10-3 and TRBJ1-1; 10 bases align to TRBD1. Losses at the gene ends were 7 bases for V and 7 bases for J; bases not matched to a gene: 6. The length of the CDR3 is 13 residues. Germline V gene data show CDR1 as ENHRY and CDR2 as SYGVKD. The CDR3 region is CAIKGQGVGEAFF. The CDR3 nucleotides read TGTGCCATCAAAGGACAGGGGGTGGGTGAAGCTTTCTTT.